The entry below describes one T cell receptor (beta chain). Antigen: not known. The data originate from a study of cytomegalovirus exposure and HLA in healthy donors. Overall study results and limits: Researchers reported from a later analysis that most CMV-associated TCR beta chains appeared HLA-restricted.

This CDR3 region has 19 residues. From germline, CDR1 is MGHRA and CDR2 YSYEKL. V lost 4 bases and J 0 bases, leaving 19 bases between the germline ends. 60 Vbeta and 13 Jbeta primers were used in PCR. Sequencing used immunoSEQ multiplex PCR; TCRdb keeps in-frame clones, though not all of them. The repertoire holds about 140,000 clones, with about 61% as singletons. The rearrangement joins TRBV4-1 to TRBJ2-6; TRBD2 is a possible D gene (6 bases). This TCR came from a male donor in good health and CMV-seronegative. What was sequenced was PBMCs. The CDR3 reads CASSRTAGTVSSGANVLTF. The CDR3, as DNA: TGCGCCAGCAGCCGCACAGCGGGCACAGTTAGCTCTGGGGCCAACGTCCTGACTTTC.